A selection of T cell receptor beta chains follows, all from one sample in a study of blood T cells in healthy people across ages. MiXCR, applied by TCRdb to the 5' RACE reads, yields one record per CDR3 protein. This sample has 650,000 to 800,000 distinct CDR3 sequences, with 40% to 65% found just once. The material sequenced was blood. The source of these receptors is a woman older than 75 in good health. Each CDR3 is given with its conserved first and last residue. A D gene is named only where the DNA matches it firmly. Clone size appears in some rows only: once, few, many, or a class for an expanded clone.

CDR3aa | CDR3nt | d_gene | j_gene | v_gene | abundance
CASSPLQGNYGYTF | TGTGCCAGCTCACCGCTACAGGGGAACTATGGCTACACCTTC | TRBD1 | TRBJ1-2 | TRBV18 | NA
CSAPQGANGYTF | TGCAGTGCGCCGCAGGGGGCAAATGGCTACACCTTC | TRBD1 | TRBJ1-2 | TRBV20-1 | NA
CASSPPGGGGGYTF | TGTGCCAGCAGTCCGCCGGGGGGGGGCGGCGGCTACACCTTC | NA | TRBJ1-2 | TRBV12-3/TRBV12-4 | NA
CATSGPSGTSGRPKADTQYF | TGTGCCACCAGTGGTCCGTCCGGGACTAGCGGGAGGCCTAAGGCAGATACGCAGTATTTT | TRBD2 | TRBJ2-3 | TRBV24-1 | NA
CASSLGTNTYEQYF | TGTGCCAGCAGTTTGGGGACAAATACCTACGAGCAGTACTTC | NA | TRBJ2-7 | TRBV12-3/TRBV12-4 | NA
CASSLDGREAFF | TGTGCCAGCAGCTTGGATGGCAGGGAAGCTTTCTTT | NA | TRBJ1-1 | TRBV5-5 | NA
CSASRDSNYGYTF | TGCAGTGCTAGCCGGGACAGCAACTATGGCTACACCTTC | TRBD1 | TRBJ1-2 | TRBV20-1 | many
CASSQVKASALYEQYF | TGTGCCAGCAGCCAAGTCAAGGCTAGCGCACTCTACGAGCAGTACTTC | NA | TRBJ2-7 | TRBV4-2 | NA
CASSSQGREEKLFF | TGCGCCAGCAGCTCACAGGGAAGGGAGGAAAAACTGTTTTTT | NA | TRBJ1-4 | TRBV5-1 | NA
CASSPSYGPYTGELFF | TGTGCCAGCAGCCCCTCTTACGGGCCCTACACCGGGGAGCTGTTTTTT | NA | TRBJ2-2 | TRBV5-4 | NA
CSVHSDEKLFF | TGCAGCGTCCACAGTGACGAAAAACTGTTTTTT | NA | TRBJ1-4 | TRBV29-1 | NA
CASTKPGTLNTEAFF | TGTGCCAGCACCAAGCCTGGGACACTTAACACTGAAGCTTTCTTT | NA | TRBJ1-1 | TRBV6-5 | NA
CSASKPLALQETQYF | TGCAGTGCCTCGAAACCACTAGCTCTCCAAGAGACCCAGTACTTC | NA | TRBJ2-5 | TRBV20-1 | many
CASSPPRRLNTEAFF | TGTGCCAGCAGCCCACCGCGGCGCCTGAACACTGAAGCTTTCTTT | NA | TRBJ1-1 | TRBV11-2 | NA
CASQLAGVTKNIQYF | TGTGCCAGTCAACTAGCGGGAGTAACCAAAAACATTCAGTACTTC | TRBD2 | TRBJ2-4 | TRBV2 | NA
CASSLSGRAWDEQYF | TGTGCCAGCAGTTTATCGGGACGGGCCTGGGACGAGCAGTACTTC | NA | TRBJ2-7 | TRBV27 | many
CASSETPPPDTQYF | TGTGCCAGCAGCGAGACTCCCCCGCCCGATACGCAGTATTTT | NA | TRBJ2-3 | TRBV7-2 | NA
CASTTAGPNTGELFF | TGCGCCAGCACAACGGCGGGCCCGAACACCGGGGAGCTGTTTTTT | NA | TRBJ2-2 | TRBV5-1 | NA
CASSLGTGPNQPQHF | TGTGCCAGCAGCTTAGGCACAGGCCCCAATCAGCCCCAGCATTTT | NA | TRBJ1-5 | TRBV7-2 | few
CASSPPMDTQYF | TGTGCCAGCTCACCACCCATGGATACGCAGTATTTT | NA | TRBJ2-3 | TRBV18 | NA
CASSFTRNDLYNEQFF | TGTGCCAGCAGCTTTACGAGAAATGACCTTTACAATGAGCAGTTCTTC | NA | TRBJ2-1 | TRBV11-2 | NA
CSARDLSAGTPRYF | TGCAGTGCTAGAGATCTTAGCGCCGGGACACCAAGGTACTTC | NA | TRBJ2-5 | TRBV20-1 | many
CASSHNQETQYF | TGCGCCAGCAGCCACAACCAAGAGACCCAGTACTTC | NA | TRBJ2-5 | TRBV5-1 | few
CASSVREAAVDTQYF | TGTGCCAGCAGCGTTCGGGAGGCCGCGGTAGATACGCAGTATTTT | TRBD2 | TRBJ2-3 | TRBV9 | many
CASALGERVSKNIQYF | TGTGCCAGCGCCCTTGGGGAGCGGGTTTCCAAAAACATTCAGTACTTC | NA | TRBJ2-4 | TRBV12-3/TRBV12-4 | many
CASSSGPGRDTQYF | TGTGCCAGCAGCTCAGGACCGGGGAGAGATACGCAGTATTTT | NA | TRBJ2-3 | TRBV7-7 | NA
CASSFDARGSSYTF | TGTGCCAGCAGCTTCGACGCCCGGGGTTCAAGCTACACCTTC | NA | TRBJ1-2 | TRBV7-2 | NA
CASSHQLAGPNEQFF | TGTGCCAGCAGTCACCAACTAGCGGGTCCCAATGAGCAGTTCTTC | TRBD2 | TRBJ2-1 | TRBV27 | many
CASSPGIAGVSDTQYF | TGTGCCAGCAGCCCCGGGATAGCGGGGGTTTCAGATACGCAGTATTTT | TRBD2 | TRBJ2-3 | TRBV28 | NA
CASSFRDTNEKLFF | TGCGCCAGCAGCTTCAGGGACACTAATGAAAAACTGTTTTTT | NA | TRBJ1-4 | TRBV5-1 | NA
CASSSPDREQEGNTEAFF | TGTGCCAGCAGTTCCCCCGACCGGGAGCAAGAGGGGAACACTGAAGCTTTCTTT | NA | TRBJ1-1 | TRBV6-8 | once
CASSQGLLGGGQFF | TGCGCCAGCAGCCAAGGCCTCCTTGGGGGGGGGCAGTTCTTC | TRBD2 | TRBJ2-1 | TRBV4-1 | few
CVSSQEIHRGGNEKLFF | TGCGTCAGCAGCCAAGAGATCCACAGGGGCGGTAATGAAAAACTGTTTTTT | TRBD1 | TRBJ1-4 | TRBV4-3 | NA
CASSQAPFGESYEQYF | TGCGCCAGCAGCCAAGCCCCGTTTGGCGAGTCCTACGAGCAGTACTTC | NA | TRBJ2-7 | TRBV4-1 | NA
CASRPGTVGNIQYF | TGTGCCAGCAGACCCGGGACGGTCGGAAACATTCAGTACTTC | NA | TRBJ2-4 | TRBV6-5 | NA
CASSLRSGRTEAFF | TGTGCCAGCAGCTTACGATCGGGGCGGACTGAAGCTTTCTTT | NA | TRBJ1-1 | TRBV7-9 | few
CASRARGGTNYGYTF | TGTGCCAGCAGAGCCCGGGGGGGGACTAACTATGGCTACACCTTC | NA | TRBJ1-2 | TRBV13 | many
CASSQDLKQTGDGYTF | TGCGCCAGCAGCCAAGATTTGAAGCAGACAGGGGATGGCTACACCTTC | TRBD1 | TRBJ1-2 | TRBV4-3 | NA
CSAQRSGRRDEQYF | TGCAGTGCTCAGAGGAGCGGGAGGCGAGACGAGCAGTACTTC | TRBD2 | TRBJ2-7 | TRBV20-1 | NA
CASSLLVGGANQPQHF | TGTGCCAGCAGCCTTTTAGTCGGGGGAGCAAATCAGCCCCAGCATTTT | NA | TRBJ1-5 | TRBV12-3/TRBV12-4 | NA
CAITAGLSYEQYF | TGTGCCATCACGGCAGGTTTATCCTACGAGCAGTACTTC | NA | TRBJ2-7 | TRBV10-3 | many
CASSPDETKYYNEQFF | TGCGCCAGCAGCCCCGACGAGACGAAATACTACAATGAGCAGTTCTTC | NA | TRBJ2-1 | TRBV5-1 | once
CAGSQDREDSRYF | TGCGCCGGCAGCCAAGATCGGGAGGATTCCCGGTACTTC | TRBD2 | TRBJ2-4 | TRBV4-1 | NA
CSARNNYYEQYF | TGCAGTGCTAGAAATAATTACTACGAGCAGTACTTC | NA | TRBJ2-7 | TRBV20-1 | NA
CSVLAGTGGEKLFF | TGCAGCGTTCTCGCGGGGACAGGGGGCGAAAAACTGTTTTTT | TRBD1 | TRBJ1-4 | TRBV29-1 | many
CASPPAGRNSDEQFF | TGTGCCAGCCCACCGGCTGGGAGAAATAGCGATGAGCAGTTCTTC | NA | TRBJ2-1 | TRBV28 | NA
CASSSVDNTYEQYF | TGTGCCAGCAGTTCAGTCGACAACACCTACGAGCAGTACTTC | NA | TRBJ2-7 | TRBV27 | NA
CASSHTGTGVSEQFF | TGTGCCAGCAGTCATACCGGGACAGGGGTTAGTGAGCAGTTCTTC | TRBD1 | TRBJ2-1 | TRBV12-3/TRBV12-4 | NA
CASSLGLAGDETQYF | TGTGCCAGCAGCTTAGGACTAGCGGGAGATGAGACCCAGTACTTC | TRBD2 | TRBJ2-5 | TRBV7-9 | NA
CASSQATGKGHPQHF | TGTGCCAGCAGCCAAGCCACAGGGAAGGGTCACCCCCAGCATTTT | NA | TRBJ1-5 | TRBV3-1 | few
CASSVGDQGALEAFF | TGTGCCAGCAGCGTAGGGGATCAGGGGGCCCTCGAAGCTTTCTTT | TRBD1 | TRBJ1-1 | TRBV9 | NA
CAWSPFGEQYF | TGTGCCTGGAGTCCCTTCGGGGAGCAGTACTTC | NA | TRBJ2-5 | TRBV30 | NA
CSARRDLNSPLHF | TGCAGTGCTAGACGAGACCTTAATTCACCCCTCCACTTT | NA | TRBJ1-6 | TRBV20-1 | NA
CATSREGGGKNIQYF | TGTGCCACCAGCAGAGAGGGGGGAGGCAAAAACATTCAGTACTTC | NA | TRBJ2-4 | TRBV15 | NA
CASSSDGSSYEQYF | TGTGCCAGTTCCTCGGACGGGTCCTCCTACGAGCAGTACTTC | NA | TRBJ2-7 | TRBV9 | NA
CASSDRGTVSYEQYF | TGTGCCAGCAGTGATCGGGGGACAGTTTCCTACGAGCAGTACTTC | NA | TRBJ2-7 | TRBV25-1 | once
CSARDPLAGYLAYEQYF | TGCAGTGCTAGAGATCCCCTAGCGGGTTACCTGGCCTACGAGCAGTACTTC | TRBD2 | TRBJ2-7 | TRBV20-1 | NA
CASSSGTSGRAGELFF | TGTGCCAGCAGTTCCGGGACTAGCGGGAGGGCCGGGGAGCTGTTTTTT | TRBD2 | TRBJ2-2 | TRBV6-5 | once